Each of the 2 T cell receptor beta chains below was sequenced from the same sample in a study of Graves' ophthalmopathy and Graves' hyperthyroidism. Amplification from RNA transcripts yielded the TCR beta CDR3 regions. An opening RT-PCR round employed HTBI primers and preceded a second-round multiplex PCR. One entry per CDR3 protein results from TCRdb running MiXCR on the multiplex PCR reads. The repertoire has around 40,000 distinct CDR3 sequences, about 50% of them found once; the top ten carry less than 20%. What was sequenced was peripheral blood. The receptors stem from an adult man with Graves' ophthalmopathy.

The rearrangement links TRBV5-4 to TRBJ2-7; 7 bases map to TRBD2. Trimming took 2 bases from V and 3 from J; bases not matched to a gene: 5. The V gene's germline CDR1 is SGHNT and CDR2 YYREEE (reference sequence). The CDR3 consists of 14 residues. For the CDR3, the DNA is TGTGCCAGCAGCTTAGTGGGCGGGGGCTACGAGCAGTACGTC. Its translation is CASSLVGGGYEQYV.

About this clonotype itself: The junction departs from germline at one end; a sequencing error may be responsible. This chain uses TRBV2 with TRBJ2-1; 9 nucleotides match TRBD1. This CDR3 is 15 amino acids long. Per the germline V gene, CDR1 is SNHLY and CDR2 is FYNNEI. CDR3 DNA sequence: TGTGCCGGCAGTGAACCACGGACAGGGGCCGGGGAGCTGTTCTTC. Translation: CAGSEPRTGAGELFF.